This T cell receptor (beta chain) is from a study of tumor and adjacent non-tumor tissue in lung cancer. Across the whole study: Samples averaged about 4.3 million productive TCRbeta reads each.

Points from the study as a whole: In normal lung, the top 100 clones were significantly more dominant than in tumor. Tumor TCR diversity, when higher, was linked to shorter survival.

About this clonotype: The target antigen is unknown. Given a much more abundant clone one base away, this may be a read error.

No cell sorting was done before RNA was extracted from the tissue. A modified ARM-PCR protocol with three rounds of nested PCR amplified TCRbeta. From the multiplex PCR reads, TCRdb called clonotypes with MiXCR, one entry per CDR3 protein. Of under 95,000 distinct CDR3 sequences in the sample, approximately 70% are singletons; the top ten hold roughly 18%. This CDR3 has 15 residues. In germline, CDR1 is MNHNS, CDR2 SASEGT. The TCR originated in a man aged 55 to 69 with non-small cell lung cancer. The sample was lung tumor tissue. The genes are TRBV6-1 and TRBJ2-7; possibly TRBD1 or TRBD2 for D (7 bases each). DNA of the CDR3: TGTGCCAGCAGTGAAAGTGCAGGGGGGGCCTACGAGCAGTGCTTC. Protein product: CASSESAGGAYEQCF.